This passage covers 20 T cell receptor beta chains from one sample sequenced in a study of Ad26.COV2.S vaccination and SARS-CoV-2 variants. TCRdb keeps only in-frame clones here, not all; method: immunoSEQ multiplex PCR. The table records approximately 340,000 clones, approximately 90% of them present only once. Sequencing used peripheral blood, obtained after recovery from COVID-19. The receptors shown here come from a human donor who had recovered from COVID-19.

J is TRBJ1-2 and V is TRBV7-9; 8 bases agree with TRBD1. This CDR3 spans 14 amino acids. The V gene's germline CDR1 is SEHNR and CDR2 FQNEAQ (reference sequence). V was clipped by 4 bases and J by 8 bases; unmatched bases: 9. The CDR3 is CASSYGTGQEGYTF. The DNA of the CDR3 is TGTGCCAGCAGCTACGGGACAGGCCAGGAAGGCTACACCTTC.

This clone was seen once. The J gene is TRBJ1-1, the V gene TRBV29-1, with D maybe TRBD1 (5 bases). Germline V gives CDR1 SQVTM, CDR2 ANQGSEA. The CDR3 consists of 12 residues. V lost 4 bases to trimming and J lost 4 bases, with 10 bases between them. The CDR3 DNA sequence: TGCAGCGTTGGACAGAGAGCCACTGAAGCTTTCTTT. It encodes CSVGQRATEAFF.

The chain is built from TRBV4-3 and TRBJ2-7; 7 nucleotides match TRBD2. Per the germline V gene, CDR1 is LGHNA and CDR2 is YSLEER. Germline trimming cut 2 bases from V and 0 bases from J; bases unmatched to any gene: 4. The CDR3 contains 15 residues. The CDR3 DNA reads TGCGCCAGCAGCCAACAAGCGGGGAGCTCCTACGAGCAGTACTTC. It is translated as CASSQQAGSSYEQYF.

In regard to this clone: Other DNA variants within this sample encode the same CDR3. The gene calls are TRBV12-3 or TRBV12-4 and TRBJ1-2, with D possibly TRBD1 on 5 matching bases. This CDR3 region has 12 residues. V lost 1 base and J lost 7, with 7 bases in between. In DNA, the CDR3 is TGTGCCAGCAGTTTAGGGGGCGGTGGCTACACCTTC. Protein product: CASSLGGGGYTF.

The V and J genes are TRBV25-1 and TRBJ1-1; D ambiguous. Germline V CDR1 and CDR2: MGHDK, SYGVNS. With 6 bases removed from V and 0 bases from J, the gap between germline ends came to 2 bases. CDR3 length: 11 residues. The CDR3 DNA follows: TGTGCCAGCAGCTTGAACACTGAAGCTTTCTTT. This sequence encodes CASSLNTEAFF. The full variable domain, rest sourced from reference TRBV25-1 and TRBJ1-1, is EADIYQTPRYLVIGTGKKITLECSQTMGHDKMYWYQQDPGMELHLIHYSYGVNSTEKGDLSSESTVSRIRTEHFPLTLESARPSHTSQYLCASSLNTEAFFGQGTRLTVV.

This chain connects TRBV19 to TRBJ2-3; 7 bases line up with TRBD2. Germline V gene lookup returns CDR1 LNHDA and CDR2 SQIVND (reference sequence). This CDR3 has 17 amino acids. The V segment lost 4 bases and the J segment 3 bases; nucleotides outside the gene matches: 13. The CDR3, as DNA: TGTGCCAGTAGTACCGGGGGGAGGTGGAGAGGGACAGATACGCAGTATTTT. This codes for CASSTGGRWRGTDTQYF. The full variable domain, with the rest looked up from reference TRBV19 and TRBJ2-3, is DGGITQSPKYLFRKEGQNVTLSCEQNLNHDAMYWYRQDPGQGLRLIYYSQIVNDFQKGDIAEGYSVSREKKESFPLTVTSAQKNPTAFYLCASSTGGRWRGTDTQYFGPGTRLTVL.

J is TRBJ1-6 and V is TRBV11-3; D not certain. The CDR3 totals 13 residues. V gave up 8 bases and J gave up 6 bases, with 11 bases separating them. In germline, CDR1 is SGHNT, CDR2 YENEEA. Here the CDR3 DNA reads TGTGCCAGCCCTGATCCGATTAATTCACCCCTCCACTTT. Translation: CASPDPINSPLHF.

The chain carries TRBV5-1 and TRBJ2-7; a possible D gene is TRBD1 (7 bases). V was shortened by 6 bases and J by 3 bases, with 25 bases between the two germline ends. The CDR3 is 17 residues long. Looked up from germline, CDR1 is SGHRS and CDR2 is YFSETQ. CDR3 in DNA: TGCGCCAGCACACCGGGACAGCCGGGTTCTAGCGACTACGAGCAGTACTTC. Its translation is CASTPGQPGSSDYEQYF.

This chain joins TRBV7-3 and TRBJ1-1; 7 bases match TRBD1. CDR3 length: 15 residues. Germline-derived CDR1 and CDR2 are SGHTA and FQGTGA. Losses at the gene ends were 5 bases for V and 11 bases for J; bases not matched to a gene: 17. The CDR3 here is CASSRGGQGDLRAFF. CDR3 bases: TGTGCCAGCAGCCGGGGGGGGCAGGGGGACCTCAGGGCTTTCTTT.

J is TRBJ1-1 and V is TRBV7-3; D is perhaps TRBD1 (5 bases). Germline V CDR1 and CDR2: SGHTA, FQGTGA. This CDR3 region has 15 residues. V was cut by 0 bases and J by 11 bases, with 19 bases left in between. CDR3 loop: CASSLTKGAGSAAFF. CDR3 nucleotide sequence: TGTGCCAGCAGCTTAACGAAAGGGGCGGGTTCAGCGGCTTTCTTT. Drawing the rest from reference TRBV7-3 and TRBJ1-1, the complete variable domain is GAGVSQTPSNKVTEKGKYVELRCDPISGHTALYWYRQSLGQGPEFLIYFQGTGAADDSGLPNDRFFAVRPEGSVSTLKIQRTERGDSAVYLCASSLTKGAGSAAFFGQGTRLTVV.

This rearrangement joins TRBV6-5 to TRBJ1-1, with D hard to call. Germline values: CDR1 MNHEY, CDR2 SVGAGI. V was cut by 2 bases and J by 4 bases, with 8 bases left in between. There are 13 residues in the CDR3. CDR3 amino acids: CASSYDMVTEAFF. In DNA form, the CDR3 reads TGTGCCAGCAGTTACGACATGGTCACTGAAGCTTTCTTT.

CDR3 DNA: TGTGCCAGCAGCCAGTGGGGATACGAGCAGTACTTC. It yields the protein CASSQWGYEQYF. The chain links TRBV6-5 to TRBJ2-7; D is unresolved. The germline V and J ends were trimmed by 6 bases and 4 bases, with 10 bases remaining between them. The CDR3 covers 12 residues. CDR1 is MNHEY, CDR2 SVGAGI, per germline.

The chain uses TRBV15 and TRBJ1-2; 12 positions agree with TRBD1. Germline loops: CDR1 LNHNV, CDR2 YYDKDF (reference sequence). The trim removed 4 bases at V and 0 bases at J, leaving 15 bases unmatched. The CDR3 loop spans 20 amino acids. The CDR3 here is CATSTTTPGQGAVANYGYTF. The CDR3 region has the DNA TGTGCCACCAGCACCACTACCCCGGGACAGGGGGCAGTGGCTAACTATGGCTACACCTTC.

The genes are TRBV20-1 and TRBJ1-1, with D perhaps TRBD1 (5 bases). CDR1 DFQATT and CDR2 SNEGSKA come from the germline V gene (reference sequence). V lost 6 bases to trimming and J lost 2 bases, with 7 bases between them. The CDR3 is 11 amino acids. The CDR3 region is CSAWDNTEAFF. DNA of the CDR3: TGCAGTGCCTGGGACAACACTGAAGCTTTCTTT.

V usage is TRBV7-2 and J usage is TRBJ2-3, with D hard to call. CDR3 length: 15 residues. With 7 bases removed from V and 1 base from J, the gap between germline ends came to 15 bases. The germline V gene encodes CDR1 SGHTA and CDR2 FQGNSA. The CDR3 here is CASTLMAVRTDTQYF. CDR3 sequence (DNA): TGTGCCAGCACCCTAATGGCGGTTCGCACAGATACGCAGTATTTT.

The CDR3 is CASSLAGGYTF. DNA for the CDR3: TGTGCCAGCAGCTTGGCAGGTGGCTACACCTTC. The chain recombines TRBV5-5 with TRBJ1-2; no firm D call. The CDR3 loop spans 11 amino acids. The germline V and J ends were trimmed by 0 bases and 7 bases, with 4 bases remaining between them. Looked up from germline, CDR1 is SGHKS and CDR2 is YYEKEE (reference sequence).

Here the CDR3 DNA reads TGTGCCAGCAGCGTAGGAGGGGAGGGGGCAGGGAATTCACCCCTCCACTTT. Encoded protein: CASSVGGEGAGNSPLHF. V gene TRBV9 combines with J gene TRBJ1-6; TRBD1 agrees at 7 bases. Germline V gene data show CDR1 as SGDLS and CDR2 as YYNGEE. Trimming at V came to 0 bases and at J to 7 bases, leaving 10 bases not matched to a gene. The CDR3 has 17 amino acids.

Remarks on this clone: Other DNA sequences from this sample encode an identical CDR3 as well. J is TRBJ2-3 and V is TRBV5-1; no clear D. This CDR3 contains 13 residues. V dropped 0 bases and J dropped 2 bases, with 4 bases sitting between them. Germline-derived CDR1 and CDR2 are SGHRS and YFSETQ. In nucleotides, the CDR3 is TGCGCCAGCAGCTTGGTGGCCACAGATACGCAGTATTTT. Translated: CASSLVATDTQYF.

The CDR3 DNA reads TGTGCCAGCAGCGGAGGAGATAGCAATCAGCCCCAGCATTTT. Protein: CASSGGDSNQPQHF. This chain uses TRBV7-8 with TRBJ1-5, with unresolved D. Germline values: CDR1 SGHVS, CDR2 FQNEAQ. V was pared by 5 bases and J by 0 bases, with 8 bases between. The CDR3 runs to 14 residues.

Regarding this clone: The sample holds other DNA sequences that translate to the same CDR3. The V gene is TRBV6-5, the J gene TRBJ2-7; D is undetermined. There are 11 residues in the CDR3. V was clipped by 6 bases and J by 3 bases, with 6 bases between them. Germline V gene lookup returns CDR1 MNHEY and CDR2 SVGAGI. CDR3 sequence: CASRSSYEQYF. As DNA, the CDR3 is TGTGCCAGCAGATCTAGCTACGAGCAGTACTTC.